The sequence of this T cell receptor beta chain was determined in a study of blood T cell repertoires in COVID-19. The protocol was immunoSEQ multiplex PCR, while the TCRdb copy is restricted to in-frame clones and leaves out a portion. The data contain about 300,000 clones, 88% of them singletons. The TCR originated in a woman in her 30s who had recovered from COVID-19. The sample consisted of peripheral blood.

The CDR3 spells CASSLARGQGNNQPQHF. The CDR3 DNA is TGTGCCAGCAGCTTGGCCCGGGGACAGGGGAACAATCAGCCCCAGCATTTT. This rearrangement joins TRBV5-6 to TRBJ1-5, with TRBD1 matching 10 bases. This CDR3 spans 17 amino acids. With 0 bases clipped from V and 3 bases from J, the junction kept 6 bases outside the gene matches. Germline loops: CDR1 SGHDT, CDR2 YYEEEE.